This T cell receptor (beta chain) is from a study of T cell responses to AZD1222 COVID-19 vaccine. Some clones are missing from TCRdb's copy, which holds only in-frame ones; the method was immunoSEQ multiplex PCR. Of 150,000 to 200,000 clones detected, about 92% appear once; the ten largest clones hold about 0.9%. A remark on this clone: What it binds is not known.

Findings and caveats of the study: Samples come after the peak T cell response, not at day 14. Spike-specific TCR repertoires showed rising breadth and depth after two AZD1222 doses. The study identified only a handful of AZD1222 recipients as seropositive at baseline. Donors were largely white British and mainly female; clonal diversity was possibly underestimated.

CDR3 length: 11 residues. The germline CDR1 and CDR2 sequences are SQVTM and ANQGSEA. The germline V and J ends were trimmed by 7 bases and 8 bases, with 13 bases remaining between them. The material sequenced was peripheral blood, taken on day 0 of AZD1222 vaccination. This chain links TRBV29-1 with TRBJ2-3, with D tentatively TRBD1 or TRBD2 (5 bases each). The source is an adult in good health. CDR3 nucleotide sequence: TGCAGCGGGGTAGAGGGGTCTACGCAGTATTTT. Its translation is CSGVEGSTQYF.